A selection of T cell receptor beta chains follows, all from one sample in a study of blood T cell repertoires in COVID-19. The data were produced by immunoSEQ multiplex PCR, yet TCRdb's version contains in-frame clones alone and is incomplete. The sample records 120,000 to 150,000 clones, 84% being singletons. Sequenced: PBMCs or T cells enriched from blood (not recorded which). These receptors were collected from a woman in her 50s who had been exposed to COVID-19. Each CDR3 is given with its conserved first and last residue. A D gene is named only where the DNA matches it firmly. Clone size is given for some rows only: seen once, a few or many times, or a class if the clone is expanded.

clone size,V gene,J gene,D gene,CDR3 DNA,CDR3 protein
.,TRBV6-5,TRBJ2-1,.,TGTGCCAGCAGCCGCCGCGATGAGCAGTTCTTC,CASSRRDEQFF
.,TRBV19,TRBJ1-5,.,TGTGCCAGTAGTATCGACACCATCAACAATCAGCCCCAGCATTTT,CASSIDTINNQPQHF
once,TRBV5-1,TRBJ2-1,.,TGCGCCAGCAGCTCCCTAGTTTTGGGTGAGCAGTTCTTC,CASSSLVLGEQFF
.,TRBV10-3,TRBJ1-4,.,TGTGCCATCAGCGAGCCCGGGGAGGTCGGTGAAAAACTGTTTTTT,CAISEPGEVGEKLFF
few,TRBV7-2,TRBJ2-7,.,TGTGCCAGCAGCTTAAGCGGGCCCTACGAGCAGTACTTC,CASSLSGPYEQYF
.,TRBV4-1,TRBJ1-4,.,TGCGCCAGCAGCCGCCGGGCGGGACTGGGGGAGAGTGAAAAACTGTTTTTT,CASSRRAGLGESEKLFF
.,TRBV5-4,TRBJ2-5,TRBD2,TGTGCCAGCAGCTTAGCGGGAGCCTCAGAGACCCAGTACTTC,CASSLAGASETQYF
.,TRBV11-3,TRBJ2-5,.,TGTGCCAGCAGCTTTAATGAGACCCAGTACTTC,CASSFNETQYF
.,TRBV19,TRBJ1-1,TRBD1,TGTGCCAGTAGCGACCGGGGGACAGGGGGAGGGAGGAGGATCGCTTTCTTT,CASSDRGTGGGRRIAFF
.,TRBV11-1,TRBJ2-4,.,TGTGCCAGCAGCGCGCAGGGGAACATTCAGTACTTC,CASSAQGNIQYF
.,TRBV6-2/TRBV6-3,TRBJ1-3,.,TGTGCCAGCAGTTACTCGAAGAGACAAATGGGAAACACCATATATTTT,CASSYSKRQMGNTIYF
.,TRBV5-4,TRBJ1-6,TRBD1,TGTGCCAGCAGCCAAGGGACAGGGGGAGGGTATTCACCCCTCCACTTT,CASSQGTGGGYSPLHF
.,TRBV14,TRBJ1-1,TRBD1,TGTGCCAGCAGCCACCGACACGGGACAGGCCCTCTTGAAGCTTTCTTT,CASSHRHGTGPLEAFF
.,TRBV29-1,TRBJ1-2,.,TGCAGCGTTGAAGATCGCCACATAGGCACCCCAGGGGGCTACACCTTC,CSVEDRHIGTPGGYTF
few,TRBV4-3,TRBJ1-1,TRBD1,TGCGCCAGCAGCCAAGGGGTGACAGGGCTGTCTGAAGCTTTCTTT,CASSQGVTGLSEAFF
once,TRBV7-2,TRBJ2-5,TRBD2,TGTGCCAGCAGATACCCCACCCGCCTAGCGGGGACCCAAGAGACCCAGTACTTC,CASRYPTRLAGTQETQYF
.,TRBV11-3,TRBJ1-1,.,TGTGCCAGCAGCTTACAGGGAGGCACTGAAGCTTTCTTT,CASSLQGGTEAFF
.,TRBV6-2/TRBV6-3,TRBJ1-1,TRBD1,TGTGCCAGCAGTTACTCTTTTCAGGGGGCGGGCACTGAAGCTTTCTTT,CASSYSFQGAGTEAFF
once,TRBV7-2,TRBJ2-7,TRBD1,TGTGCCAGCAGTTCCGGACAGGGGGCCTACGAGCAGTACTTC,CASSSGQGAYEQYF
.,TRBV19,TRBJ1-2,TRBD1,TGTGCCAGTAGCGGCACCCGACAGGGGGGCTATGGCTACACCTTC,CASSGTRQGGYGYTF
few,TRBV30,TRBJ1-4,.,TGTGCCTGGAGCCCCAGACGGGGTAATGAAAAACTGTTTTTT,CAWSPRRGNEKLFF
.,TRBV24-1,TRBJ2-4,TRBD2,TGTGCCACCAGTGACCTGGGACTAGCGGGGCTAAATGGGGCCAAAAACATTCAGTACTTC,CATSDLGLAGLNGAKNIQYF
.,TRBV4-3,TRBJ2-6,TRBD2,TGCGCCAGCAGCCACGGACTAGCGGGAGACAGCTCTGGGGCCAACGTCCTGACTTTC,CASSHGLAGDSSGANVLTF
.,TRBV25-1,TRBJ1-5,TRBD1,TGTGCCAGCAGCAGGGGACAGGGAAGCAATCAGCCCCAGCATTTT,CASSRGQGSNQPQHF
.,TRBV5-1,TRBJ2-1,.,TGCGCCAGCAGCTTCCCCAAAGGGAGTTTCGACAATGAGCAGTTCTTC,CASSFPKGSFDNEQFF
few,TRBV19,TRBJ1-1,.,TGTGCCAGTAGGTTGCGGCCCACTGAAGCTTTCTTT,CASRLRPTEAFF
.,TRBV9,TRBJ2-2,TRBD1,TGTGCCAGCAGCGATCGGGCAGGGGGACAAACGAGCACCGGGGAGCTGTTTTTT,CASSDRAGGQTSTGELFF
.,TRBV7-9,TRBJ1-4,.,TGTGCCAGCAGCTATTGGACCGGGAGACTGGGAGAAAAACTGTTTTTT,CASSYWTGRLGEKLFF
once,TRBV12-5,TRBJ1-1,.,TGTGCTAGTGGTTTGGCCCCTACTTCAAGGAACACTGAAGCTTTCTTT,CASGLAPTSRNTEAFF